This T cell receptor (beta chain) emerged from a study of OX40 agonist ivuxolimab in advanced cancers. Study-level background: Prior anti-PD-1, anti-PD-L1 or anti-CTLA-4 therapy did not bar entry, and more than 35% had some. Regarding the study as a whole: Low clonal expansion, among the lowest seen, marked partial responders at 0.1-3.0 mg/kg.

CDR3 size: 15 residues. CDR1 is SGHNT, CDR2 YYREEE, per germline (reference sequence). J lost 2 bases, V lost 0 bases, and 2 bases had no gene match. Assay: immunoSEQ multiplex PCR; the TCRdb copy retains only in-frame clones and omits some. This sample yields 45,000 to 60,000 clones, of which approximately 80% are seen a single time; under 4.5% belongs to the top ten. About this clone itself: Its antigen is not known. Other DNA sequences of this sample code for an identical CDR3.

The material was CD4+ or CD8+ T cells sorted from blood, obtained in a trial of the OX40 agonist ivuxolimab. The rearrangement links TRBV5-4 to TRBJ2-1, with 7 bases matching TRBD2. This receptor was taken from an adult with an advanced solid tumor such as melanoma, head and neck, liver or kidney cancer. The CDR3, as DNA: TGTGCCAGCAGCTTGGGAGCGGGGCCCTACAATGAGCAGTTCTTC. It specifies CASSLGAGPYNEQFF.